A single sample is the source of the 8 T cell receptor beta chains below, sequenced in a study of T cell changes during pregnancy in multiple sclerosis. Sequenced by immunoSEQ multiplex PCR; TCRdb stores in-frame clones only, minus some. The sample yields approximately 63,000 clones, roughly 91% seen once. The specimen was peripheral blood, collected in the third trimester of pregnancy. The receptors here all came from a female donor in good health, enrolled as a control in a pregnancy study.

This clone was observed a single time. This chain joins TRBV5-5 and TRBJ2-7, with 9 bases lining up with TRBD1. CDR1 is SGHKS, CDR2 YYEKEE, per germline (reference sequence). This CDR3 region has 14 residues. Germline trimming cut 2 bases from V and 6 bases from J; bases unmatched to any gene: 6. CDR3: CASSFPGTGFEQYF. Written as DNA, the CDR3 is TGTGCCAGCAGCTTTCCCGGGACAGGGTTCGAGCAGTACTTC.

The rearrangement uses TRBV29-1 and TRBJ2-1; 7 bases fit TRBD2. The CDR3 has 12 amino acids. CDR1 and CDR2 from the germline V gene are SQVTM and ANQGSEA. V was clipped by 7 bases and J by 9 bases; unmatched bases: 9. The CDR3 DNA reads TGCAGCGGGGGACTATCGGCTATTGAGCAGTTCTTC. Protein product: CSGGLSAIEQFF.

Comments on this clone: A junction end diverges from the germline sequence, so it may reflect a read error. V is TRBV19 and J is TRBJ1-4; 7 nucleotides agree with TRBD1. CDR1 is LNHDA and CDR2 is SQIVND in the germline V gene (reference sequence). The CDR3 totals 14 residues. The CDR3 DNA reads TGTGCCAGTAGCGGGACAGCAACAAATGAAAAACTGTTTTTT. Residues: CASSGTATNEKLFF.

The chain links TRBV6-5 to TRBJ1-4; 11 positions match TRBD1. Germline lookup yields CDR1 MNHEY and CDR2 SVGAGI. Trimming at V came to 4 bases and at J to 8 bases, leaving 9 bases not matched to a gene. The CDR3 loop spans 16 amino acids. CDR3 sequence reads: CASSSRSGTGGEKLFF. The CDR3 DNA reads as TGTGCCAGCAGTTCACGTTCCGGGACAGGGGGGGAAAAACTGTTTTTT.

V and J are TRBV7-9 and TRBJ1-3; no reliable D call. From germline, CDR1 is SEHNR and CDR2 FQNEAQ (reference sequence). V lost 5 bases to trimming and J lost 5 bases, with 10 bases between them. The CDR3 is made up of 13 amino acids. DNA of the CDR3: TGTGCCAGCAGCCCTCCCGAGAGAAACACCATATATTTT. Amino acids: CASSPPERNTIYF.

The V gene is TRBV29-1, the J gene TRBJ1-1, with 9 positions matching TRBD1. The V and J ends lost 2 bases and 4 bases, in that order; junction bases with no gene match: 17. The CDR3 length is 18 residues. Germline CDR1 SQVTM, CDR2 ANQGSEA. CDR3 amino acids: CSVEIGRPGQGRSTEAFF. The CDR3 DNA is TGCAGCGTTGAAATCGGGCGACCGGGACAGGGTCGGAGCACTGAAGCTTTCTTT.

The chain employs TRBV7-8 and TRBJ2-7, with D possibly TRBD2 on 5 matching bases. The germline CDR1 and CDR2 sequences are SGHVS and FQNEAQ. The CDR3 is 14 residues long. V was cut by 4 bases and J by 4 bases, with 14 bases left in between. The CDR3 DNA is TGTGCCAGCAGCTCCTCGGGAAGGCGGTACGAGCAGTACTTC. Protein sequence: CASSSSGRRYEQYF.

V usage is TRBV12-5 and J usage is TRBJ1-2; D is perhaps TRBD1 (5 bases). The ends were cut back, 2 bases at V and 2 bases at J, with 12 bases in the middle. The length of the CDR3 is 15 residues. The germline V gene encodes CDR1 LGHNT and CDR2 FRNRAP. The DNA of the CDR3 is TGTGCTAGTGGTTTGACACCGGAGGGGAACTATGGCTACACCTTC. Its translation: CASGLTPEGNYGYTF.